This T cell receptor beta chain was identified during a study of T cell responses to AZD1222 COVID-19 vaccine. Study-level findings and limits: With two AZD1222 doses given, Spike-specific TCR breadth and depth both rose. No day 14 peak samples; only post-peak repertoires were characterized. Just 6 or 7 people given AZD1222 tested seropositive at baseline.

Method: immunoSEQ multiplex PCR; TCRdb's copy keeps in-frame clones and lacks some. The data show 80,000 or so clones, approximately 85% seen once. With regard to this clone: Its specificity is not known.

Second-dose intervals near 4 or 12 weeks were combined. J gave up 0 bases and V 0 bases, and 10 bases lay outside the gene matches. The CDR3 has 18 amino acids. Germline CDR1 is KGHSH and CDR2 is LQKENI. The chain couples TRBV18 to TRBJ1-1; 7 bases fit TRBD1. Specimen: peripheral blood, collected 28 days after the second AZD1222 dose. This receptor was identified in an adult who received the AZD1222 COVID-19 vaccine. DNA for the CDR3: TGTGCCAGCTCACCACCGAGAGCAGGGGGTTCGGTGAACACTGAAGCTTTCTTT. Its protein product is CASSPPRAGGSVNTEAFF.